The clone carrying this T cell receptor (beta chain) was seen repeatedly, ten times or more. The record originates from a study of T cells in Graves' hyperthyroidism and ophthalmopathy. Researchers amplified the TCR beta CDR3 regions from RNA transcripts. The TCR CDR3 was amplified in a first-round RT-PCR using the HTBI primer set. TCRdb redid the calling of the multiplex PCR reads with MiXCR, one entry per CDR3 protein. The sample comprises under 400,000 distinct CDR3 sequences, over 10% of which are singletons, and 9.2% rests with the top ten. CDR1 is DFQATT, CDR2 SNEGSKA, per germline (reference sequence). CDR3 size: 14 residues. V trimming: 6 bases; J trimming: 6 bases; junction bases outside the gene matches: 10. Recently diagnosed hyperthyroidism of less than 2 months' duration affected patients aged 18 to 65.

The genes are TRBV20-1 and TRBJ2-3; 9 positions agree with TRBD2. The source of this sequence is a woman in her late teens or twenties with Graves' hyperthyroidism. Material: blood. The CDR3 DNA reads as TGCAGTGCCGTAAGGGATGCGGGAGGGGATACGCAGTATTTT. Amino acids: CSAVRDAGGDTQYF.